The clone carrying this T cell receptor (beta chain) was seen only once. Its specificity is unknown. This sample was taken from a study of cytomegalovirus exposure and HLA in healthy donors. Findings and limits, study-wide: Versus the approximately 700-donor mean, an Asian-associated ancestry cluster reportedly showed fewer N-insertions in a later analysis. Immune exposure data for these donors was limited to CMV serostatus.

The CDR3 sequence is 13 residues long. Per germline, CDR1 SQVTM and CDR2 ANQGSEA. V gave up 1 base and J gave up 3 bases, with 10 bases separating them. 13 Jbeta primers and 60 Vbeta primers were used for the PCR. In the study's own analysis: Counted up in a later analysis, unique TCR beta chains came to approximately 83 million, with around 11 million shared. Sequencing was performed with immunoSEQ multiplex PCR; in TCRdb, only in-frame clones are kept and a portion is missing. Clone size and V and J calls were adopted from that table, with D and trimming inferred from the DNA. The top ten hold around 4% of the sample, which has about 120,000 clones, about 70% seen once.

The chain employs TRBV29-1 and TRBJ2-7; tentative D call: TRBD2 (6 bases). The sequence came from a woman aged 40-49 years in good health and CMV-seronegative. The sequencing input was PBMCs. The CDR3 is CSVEVGGNYEQYF. CDR3 sequence (DNA): TGCAGCGTTGAAGTCGGGGGAAACTACGAGCAGTACTTC.